The rows below give T cell receptor beta chains drawn from one sample of a study of regulatory T cells in long-lasting Graves disease. TCRdb re-called the multiplex PCR reads through MiXCR, storing one row per CDR3 protein. The sample has hundreds of thousands of distinct CDR3 sequences, approximately 15% seen once. These data are also associated with another study on T cells in Graves' hyperthyroidism and ophthalmopathy.

The sequenced sample was peripheral blood mononuclear cells (PBMCs), obtained at new diagnosis, from a patient treated with antithyroid drugs. The receptor set was obtained from a woman under 40 with Graves disease. CDR3s include the opening cysteine and the closing phenylalanine or tryptophan. The D gene is left open where the match is weak. The size of a clone is reported for some rows only, either as once, few or many, or as a class for expanded clones.

v_call	d_call	j_call	clone_size	cdr3_nt	cdr3_aa
TRBV27	.	TRBJ2-1	few	TGTGCCAGCAGTCCCATAGCGTCTTTGGCCTACAATGAGCAGTTCTTC	CASSPIASLAYNEQFF
TRBV3-1	.	TRBJ1-6	many	TGTGCCAGCAGCCCTGCAGGGGATTCACCCCTCCACTTT	CASSPAGDSPLHF
TRBV7-3	.	TRBJ2-2	few	TGTGCCAGCAGCTTAAGTAGCACCAACACCGGGGAGCTGTTTTTT	CASSLSSTNTGELFF
TRBV12-3/TRBV12-4	TRBD1	TRBJ2-3	.	TGTGCCAGCAGTTTGAACAGGGGGCGCCCCACAGATACGCAGTATTTT	CASSLNRGRPTDTQYF
TRBV5-1	.	TRBJ1-1	many	TGCGCCAGCAGCCGGAAGGTTAAGCTAGCAGGAGCGAACACTGAAGCTTTCTTT	CASSRKVKLAGANTEAFF
TRBV20-1	.	TRBJ2-3	.	TGCAGTGCTCTCAGAAGCCAAACAGATACGCAGTATTTT	CSALRSQTDTQYF
TRBV28	.	TRBJ1-1	.	TGTGCCAGCAGTTTCATTGGACGGGCCGGGGAAGCTTTCTTT	CASSFIGRAGEAFF
TRBV12-3/TRBV12-4	.	TRBJ2-5	.	TGTGCCAGCAGTCCCACCGGACAGTGGTCGGATATCCAGTACTTC	CASSPTGQWSDIQYF
TRBV7-8	.	TRBJ2-1	.	TGTGCCAGCAGCCTGTACAGTGATGAGCAGTTCTTC	CASSLYSDEQFF
TRBV11-3	.	TRBJ2-1	many	TGTGCCAGCAGCTTAGGCAACAATGAGCAGTTCTTC	CASSLGNNEQFF
TRBV28	TRBD1	TRBJ2-7	many	TGTGCCACCTTATCCGGGGACAGAAGCTACGAGCAGTACTTC	CATLSGDRSYEQYF
TRBV28	.	TRBJ2-6	many	TGTGCCAGCCGACGAGGTCCATCCCCGTCTGGGGCCAACGTCCTGACTTTC	CASRRGPSPSGANVLTF
TRBV3-1	TRBD2	TRBJ2-1	.	TGTGCCAGCAGCCAAGGGCCAATAGGGACTAGCGGGAGGAATGAGCAGTTCTTC	CASSQGPIGTSGRNEQFF
TRBV5-1	TRBD1	TRBJ2-1	many	TGCGCCAGCAGCTTGGTAGGGGGCCCCTCCTACAATGAGCAGTTCTTC	CASSLVGGPSYNEQFF
TRBV20-1	TRBD1	TRBJ1-5	many	TGCAGTGCTAGCATGAGTCAGGGGGGGGGCAATCAGCCCCAGCATTTT	CSASMSQGGGNQPQHF
TRBV3-1	TRBD2	TRBJ2-3	few	TGTGCCAGCAGCCAAGATCTCCGGCCTAGCGGGTCAGATACGCAGTATTTT	CASSQDLRPSGSDTQYF
TRBV28	.	TRBJ2-7	.	TGTGCCAGCAGTTTTTGGGCAGGAACCTACGAGCAGTACTTC	CASSFWAGTYEQYF
TRBV2	.	TRBJ2-1	few	TGTGCCAGCAAGTGGCGGAAACAGAATGAGCAGTTCTTC	CASKWRKQNEQFF
TRBV16	.	TRBJ1-2	.	TGTGCCAGCAGCCAAAGGGTCAATAACTATGGCTACACCTTC	CASSQRVNNYGYTF
TRBV6-2/TRBV6-3	TRBD1	TRBJ2-7	.	TGTGCCAGCAGCCCCCGGACAGGGGGTAACTACGAGCAGTACTTC	CASSPRTGGNYEQYF
TRBV6-2/TRBV6-3	TRBD1	TRBJ2-2	few	TGTGCCAGCAGTCAAGGGGGCGCGGGCACCGGGGAGCTGTTTTTT	CASSQGGAGTGELFF
TRBV18	TRBD1	TRBJ1-1	few	TGTGCCAGCTCACCTGCCACCGGGACAGGGGCGAACACTGAAGCTTTCTTT	CASSPATGTGANTEAFF
TRBV28	.	TRBJ1-5	few	TGTGCCAGCAGTTACTTCCTAGGGAGGGACGGTAGCAATCAGCCCCAGCATTTT	CASSYFLGRDGSNQPQHF
TRBV20-1	TRBD1	TRBJ1-6	.	TGCAGTGCTTCCGGGACAGTTAATTCACCCCTCCACTTT	CSASGTVNSPLHF
TRBV7-2	.	TRBJ2-7	.	TGTGCCAGCAGCTTAGCATCTGGGGGAGCACTATACGAGCAGTACTTC	CASSLASGGALYEQYF
TRBV27	.	TRBJ2-7	few	TGTGCCAGCAGTCCCGCCGTCTACCGCAGGGTGGTAGGCGGGCAGTACTTC	CASSPAVYRRVVGGQYF
TRBV7-9	TRBD1	TRBJ1-1	many	TGTGCCAGCGGCGGGCAGGGGGCAGTTGAAGCTTTCTTT	CASGGQGAVEAFF
TRBV20-1	TRBD1	TRBJ2-7	.	TGCAGTGCTAGAGATTTAGGGACAGGGCATTACGAGCAGTACTTC	CSARDLGTGHYEQYF
TRBV7-3	.	TRBJ2-3	.	TGTGCCAGCAGCAGGTCGGGACCGCAGATGGCAGATACGCAGTATTTT	CASSRSGPQMADTQYF
TRBV11-2	.	TRBJ2-3	many	TGTGCCAGCAGCTTAGCTGAGTTGGCGGGAACGCAGTATTTT	CASSLAELAGTQYF
TRBV12-5	.	TRBJ2-7	.	TGTGCTAGTGGCCAAGGGTGCCACGAGCAGTACTTC	CASGQGCHEQYF
TRBV6-2/TRBV6-3	.	TRBJ2-5	many	TGTGCCAGCAGTTACTTGTCGGGATCAGAGACCCAGTACTTC	CASSYLSGSETQYF
TRBV2	.	TRBJ1-2	many	TGTGCCAGCAGTCGAGACAGTCCCGGCTACACCTTC	CASSRDSPGYTF
TRBV12-3/TRBV12-4	.	TRBJ2-7	many	TGTGCCAGCAGTTGGGGGCTTCAGGGGACCTACGAGCAGTACTTC	CASSWGLQGTYEQYF
TRBV5-1	TRBD1	TRBJ1-1	.	TGCGCCAGCAGCCCTCAAGGGACAGTGAACACTGAAGCTTTCTTT	CASSPQGTVNTEAFF
TRBV18	.	TRBJ1-6	few	TGTGCCAGCTCTCCTAAAATTGGGGACGATTCACCCCTCCACTTT	CASSPKIGDDSPLHF
TRBV7-9	.	TRBJ2-5	.	TGTGCCAGCAGCTTAGTTTCAGCTTCAGAGACCCAGTACTTC	CASSLVSASETQYF
TRBV6-2/TRBV6-3	.	TRBJ1-6	few	TGTGCCAGCAGTTACAACGACTATCGGTCACCCCTCCACTTT	CASSYNDYRSPLHF
TRBV12-3/TRBV12-4	.	TRBJ1-1	many	TGTGCCAGCAGTACTTATGGACAGCTGAACACTGAAGCTTTCTTT	CASSTYGQLNTEAFF
TRBV28	TRBD1	TRBJ2-5	many	TGTGCCAGCAGTTTCCCCGGGACAGGGGGCTCAGAGACCCAGTACTTC	CASSFPGTGGSETQYF
TRBV2	.	TRBJ2-5	.	TGTGCCAGCAGGGGGGGAGAGGGGGAGACCCAGTACTTC	CASRGGEGETQYF
TRBV27	TRBD1	TRBJ1-6	many	TGTGCCAGCAGTCTCGACAGGGGCTTCTCACCCCTCCACTTT	CASSLDRGFSPLHF
TRBV7-9	TRBD2	TRBJ2-1	few	TGTGCCAGCAGCTCCCCACTAGCGGGAGTTAGGAATGAGCAGTTCTTC	CASSSPLAGVRNEQFF
TRBV7-8	.	TRBJ1-3	many	TGTGCCAGCAGCTTCCCCGGGGGAAACACCATATATTTT	CASSFPGGNTIYF
TRBV6-1	TRBD1	TRBJ2-7	few	TGTGCCAGCAGCAGGGACAGGGGAAGGGACGAGCAGTACTTC	CASSRDRGRDEQYF
TRBV27	.	TRBJ1-3	many	TGTGCCAGCAGTTTAGACAGGTCCCCTGGAAACACCATATATTTT	CASSLDRSPGNTIYF
TRBV24-1	TRBD1	TRBJ2-3	.	TGTGCCACCAGTGACCCAAACCCCGCCAGGGGGCGAGATACGCAGTATTTT	CATSDPNPARGRDTQYF
TRBV5-1	.	TRBJ2-7	few	TGCGCCAGCAGCTTGGCAGGCGAATTCGCCTACGAGCAGTACTTC	CASSLAGEFAYEQYF
TRBV5-1	TRBD1	TRBJ2-1	.	TGCGCCAGCAGCTTGGTAGCTGGGACAGGGTGCAATGAGCAGTTCTTC	CASSLVAGTGCNEQFF
TRBV20-1	TRBD2	TRBJ2-1	few	TGCAGTGCTAGAGATGAAACTAGCGGGGTTAGCTCCTACAATGAGCAGTTCTTC	CSARDETSGVSSYNEQFF
TRBV6-1	.	TRBJ1-5	many	TGTGCCAGCAGTGAAGGACGGCCCCAGCATTTT	CASSEGRPQHF
TRBV20-1	TRBD1	TRBJ1-6	few	TGCAGTGCCGGAGGGGGACAGTTGCTTTTGTCACCCCTCCACTTT	CSAGGGQLLLSPLHF
TRBV9	TRBD1	TRBJ1-5	.	TGTGCCAGCAGCGCGACAGGGGCTGGCAATCAGCCCCAGCATTTT	CASSATGAGNQPQHF
TRBV28	.	TRBJ1-1	many	TGTGTCTCATTAGCCTTGAGTGAAGCTTTCTTT	CVSLALSEAFF
TRBV11-2	TRBD1	TRBJ1-1	many	TGTGCCAGCAGATCCAACAGGGGGGCTCGCACTGAAGCTTTCTTT	CASRSNRGARTEAFF
TRBV19	TRBD1	TRBJ2-1	.	TGTGCCAGTAGTATGACCGGGACAGGTCTTTTGGATGAGCAGTTCTTC	CASSMTGTGLLDEQFF